This T cell receptor beta chain was identified in a study of T-cell reconstitution after alpha-beta-depleted transplantation in children. Only a few counts were recorded for this clonotype. The antigen is unknown. This CDR3 comprises 16 residues. V gave up 2 bases and J gave up 1 base, with 14 bases separating them. Unique molecular identifiers were incorporated during preparation of the TCRbeta library. Via MiXCR, TCRdb re-called the PCR reads, giving one row per CDR3 protein. The table has over 100,000 distinct CDR3 sequences, 4.5% to 7.5% seen once. Study results and limitations: Alpha-beta T cells present about two months after transplant were reported to originate from several hundred expanded graft clones. Recipient T cells and thymic progenitors that survived were the source of the high TCRbeta diversity seen at day 60 in some patients. One year after transplant, T-cell counts and diversity came mostly from newly produced T cells.

The receptor was derived from a female patient aged 2 to 10 who had a stem cell transplant for Fanconi anemia, so the T cells may come from the graft donor. Sample: PBMCs, mostly from graft donor cells, taken 60 days after TCRalphabeta/CD19-depleted stem cell transplant. The rearrangement joins TRBV23-1 to TRBJ2-5; D unclear. TRBV23-1 is recorded as an ORF, its role being uncertain. The CDR3 region has the DNA TGCGCCAGCAGTCAAGGCCCCTTACGAATCCAAGAGACCCAGTACTTC. Residues: CASSQGPLRIQETQYF.